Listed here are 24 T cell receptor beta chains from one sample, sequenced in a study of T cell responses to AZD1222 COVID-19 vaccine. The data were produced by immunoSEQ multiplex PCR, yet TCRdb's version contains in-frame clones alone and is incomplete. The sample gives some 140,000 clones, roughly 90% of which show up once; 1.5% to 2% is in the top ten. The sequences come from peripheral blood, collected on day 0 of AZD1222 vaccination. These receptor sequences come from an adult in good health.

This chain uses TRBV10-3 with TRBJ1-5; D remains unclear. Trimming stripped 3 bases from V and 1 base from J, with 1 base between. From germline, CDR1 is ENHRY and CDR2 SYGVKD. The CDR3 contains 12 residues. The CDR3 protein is CAISDSNQPQHF. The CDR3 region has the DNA TGTGCCATCAGTGACAGCAATCAGCCCCAGCATTTT.

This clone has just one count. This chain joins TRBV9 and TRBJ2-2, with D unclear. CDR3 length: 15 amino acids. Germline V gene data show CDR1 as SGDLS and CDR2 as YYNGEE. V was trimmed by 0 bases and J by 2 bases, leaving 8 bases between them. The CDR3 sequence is CASSVVSSNTGELFF. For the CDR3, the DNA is TGTGCCAGCAGCGTAGTTTCCTCAAACACCGGGGAGCTGTTTTTT.

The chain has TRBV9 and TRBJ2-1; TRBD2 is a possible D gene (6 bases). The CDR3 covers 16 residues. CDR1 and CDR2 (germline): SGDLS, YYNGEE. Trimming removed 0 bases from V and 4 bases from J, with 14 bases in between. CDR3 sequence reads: CASSVDPSVRYNEQFF. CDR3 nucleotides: TGTGCCAGCAGCGTAGACCCTAGCGTCCGATACAATGAGCAGTTCTTC.

CDR3: CASSWSVSGSEQFF. CDR3 nucleotide sequence: TGCGCCAGCAGCTGGTCCGTTAGCGGTAGTGAGCAGTTCTTC. This chain connects TRBV5-1 to TRBJ2-1; perhaps TRBD2 as D (6 bases). Germline V gene sequence: CDR1 SGHRS, CDR2 YFSETQ. This CDR3 spans 14 amino acids. Trimming took off 3 bases at V and 9 bases at J, with 16 bases between the two ends. Drawing the rest from reference TRBV5-1 and TRBJ2-1, the complete variable domain is KAGVTQTPRYLIKTRGQQVTLSCSPISGHRSVSWYQQTPGQGLQFLFEYFSETQRNKGNFPGRFSGRQFSNSRSEMNVSTLELGDSALYLCASSWSVSGSEQFFGPGTRLTVL.

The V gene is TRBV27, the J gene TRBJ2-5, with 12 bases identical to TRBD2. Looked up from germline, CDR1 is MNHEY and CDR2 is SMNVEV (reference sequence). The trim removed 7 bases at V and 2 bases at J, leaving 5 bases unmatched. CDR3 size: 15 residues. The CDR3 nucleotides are TGTGCCAGCAATTGGACTAGCGGGACACAAGAGACCCAGTACTTC. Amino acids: CASNWTSGTQETQYF.

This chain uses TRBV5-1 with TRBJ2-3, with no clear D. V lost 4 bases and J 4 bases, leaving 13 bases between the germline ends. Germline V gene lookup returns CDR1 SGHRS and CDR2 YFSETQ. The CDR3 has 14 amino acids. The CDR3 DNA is TGCGCCAGCAGCAAGGACCGACTGTCAGATACGCAGTATTTT. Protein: CASSKDRLSDTQYF.

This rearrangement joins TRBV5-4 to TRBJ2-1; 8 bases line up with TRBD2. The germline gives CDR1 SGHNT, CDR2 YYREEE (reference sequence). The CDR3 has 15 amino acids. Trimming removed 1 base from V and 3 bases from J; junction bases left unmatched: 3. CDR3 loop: CASSLSSGDYNEQFF. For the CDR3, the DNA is TGTGCCAGCAGCTTGAGTAGCGGGGACTACAATGAGCAGTTCTTC.

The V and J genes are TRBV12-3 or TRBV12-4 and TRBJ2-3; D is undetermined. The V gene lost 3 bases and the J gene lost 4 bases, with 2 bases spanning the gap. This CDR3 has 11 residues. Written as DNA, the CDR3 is TGTGCCAGCAGTTTGTCAGATACGCAGTATTTT. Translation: CASSLSDTQYF.

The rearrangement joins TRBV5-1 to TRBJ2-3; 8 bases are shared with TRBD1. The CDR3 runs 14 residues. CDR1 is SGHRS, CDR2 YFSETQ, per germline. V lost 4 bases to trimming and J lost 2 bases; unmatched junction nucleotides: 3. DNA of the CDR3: TGCGCCAGCAGCCCGACAGGGGCCACAGATACGCAGTATTTT. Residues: CASSPTGATDTQYF.

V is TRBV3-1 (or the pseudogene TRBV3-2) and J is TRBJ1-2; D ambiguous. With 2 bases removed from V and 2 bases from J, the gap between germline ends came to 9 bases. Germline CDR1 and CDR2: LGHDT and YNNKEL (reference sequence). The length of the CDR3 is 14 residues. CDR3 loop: CASSQNSGNYGYTF. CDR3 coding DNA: TGTGCCAGCAGCCAAAACTCCGGCAACTATGGCTACACCTTC.

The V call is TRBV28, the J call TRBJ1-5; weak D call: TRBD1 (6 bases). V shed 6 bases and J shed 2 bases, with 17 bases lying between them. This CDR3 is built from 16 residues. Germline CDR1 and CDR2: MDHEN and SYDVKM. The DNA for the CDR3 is TGTGCCAGCAGGTTGCAAGGGGGGTTGGGCAATCAGCCCCAGCATTTT. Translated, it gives CASRLQGGLGNQPQHF.

The CDR3 DNA reads as TGTGCCAGCAGATTCGGGACAGGGATATATGGCTACACCTTC. It translates to CASRFGTGIYGYTF. The chain joins TRBV27 to TRBJ1-2, with TRBD1 matching 9 bases. The germline V gene encodes CDR1 MNHEY and CDR2 SMNVEV (reference sequence). The CDR3 spans 14 residues. The V segment lost 6 bases and the J segment 5 bases; nucleotides outside the gene matches: 7.

The CDR3 nucleotides read TGTGCCAGCTCACCAGCTAGCGGGGGGAACACCGGGGAGCTGTTTTTT. Its protein is CASSPASGGNTGELFF. The rearrangement joins TRBV18 to TRBJ2-2; TRBD2 matches 10 bases. The germline V gene has CDR1 KGHSH and CDR2 LQKENI. The CDR3 consists of 16 residues. V dropped 2 bases and J dropped 1; count of bases not matched to a gene: 1.

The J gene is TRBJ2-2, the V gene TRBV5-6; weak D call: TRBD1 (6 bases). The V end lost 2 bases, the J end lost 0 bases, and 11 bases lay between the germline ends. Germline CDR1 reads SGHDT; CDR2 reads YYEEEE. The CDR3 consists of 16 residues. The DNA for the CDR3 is TGTGCCAGCAGCTTTGGGGGCACCCCGAACACCGGGGAGCTGTTTTTT. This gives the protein CASSFGGTPNTGELFF.

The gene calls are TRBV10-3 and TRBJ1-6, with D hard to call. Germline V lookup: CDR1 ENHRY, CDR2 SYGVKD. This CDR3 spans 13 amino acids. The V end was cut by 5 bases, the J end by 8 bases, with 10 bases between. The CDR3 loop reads CAISSSWDSPLHF. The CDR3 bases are TGTGCCATCAGTTCGTCTTGGGATTCACCCCTCCACTTT.

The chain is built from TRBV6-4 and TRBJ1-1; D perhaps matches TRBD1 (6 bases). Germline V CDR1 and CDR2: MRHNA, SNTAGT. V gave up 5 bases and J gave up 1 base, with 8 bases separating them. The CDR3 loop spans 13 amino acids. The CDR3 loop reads CASSRDTNTEAFF. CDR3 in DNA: TGTGCCAGCAGTCGGGACACGAACACTGAAGCTTTCTTT.

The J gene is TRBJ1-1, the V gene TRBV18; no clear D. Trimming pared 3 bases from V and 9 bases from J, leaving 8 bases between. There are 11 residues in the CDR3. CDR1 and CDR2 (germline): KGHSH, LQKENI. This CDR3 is CASSPELQAFF. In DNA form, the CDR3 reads TGTGCCAGCTCACCTGAACTTCAAGCTTTCTTT.

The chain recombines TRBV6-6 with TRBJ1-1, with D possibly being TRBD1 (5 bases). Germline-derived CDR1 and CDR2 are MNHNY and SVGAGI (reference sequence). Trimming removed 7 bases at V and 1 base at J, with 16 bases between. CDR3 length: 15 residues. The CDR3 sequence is CASTWSQGGNTEAFF. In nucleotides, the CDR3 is TGTGCCAGCACCTGGAGCCAGGGAGGGAACACTGAAGCTTTCTTT.

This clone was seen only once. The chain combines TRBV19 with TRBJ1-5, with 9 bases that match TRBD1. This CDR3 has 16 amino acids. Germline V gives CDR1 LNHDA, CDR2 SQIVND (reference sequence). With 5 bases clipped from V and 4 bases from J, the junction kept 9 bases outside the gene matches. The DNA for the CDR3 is TGTGCCAGTAGTCTTCAGGGACAGGGCTTTAATCAGCCCCAGCATTTT. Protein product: CASSLQGQGFNQPQHF.

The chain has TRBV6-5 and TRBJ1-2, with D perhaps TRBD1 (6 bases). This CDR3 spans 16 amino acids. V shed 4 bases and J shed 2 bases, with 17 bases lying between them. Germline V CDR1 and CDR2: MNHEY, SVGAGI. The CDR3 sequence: CASSSGPRGGNYGYTF. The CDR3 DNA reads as TGTGCCAGCAGTTCCGGCCCCAGGGGAGGCAACTATGGCTACACCTTC.

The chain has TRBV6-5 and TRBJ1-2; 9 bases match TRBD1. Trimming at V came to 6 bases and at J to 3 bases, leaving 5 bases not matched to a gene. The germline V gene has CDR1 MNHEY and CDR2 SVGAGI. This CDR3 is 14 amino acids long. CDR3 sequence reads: CASSLTGGHYGYTF. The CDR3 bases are TGTGCCAGCAGCCTTACAGGGGGCCACTATGGCTACACCTTC.

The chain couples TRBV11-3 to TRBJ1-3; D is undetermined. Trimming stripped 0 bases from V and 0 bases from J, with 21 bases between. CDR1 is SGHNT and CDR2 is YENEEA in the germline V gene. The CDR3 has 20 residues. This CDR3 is CASSLEDGIWTEHSGNTIYF. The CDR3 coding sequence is TGTGCCAGCAGCTTAGAAGATGGGATCTGGACCGAGCACTCTGGAAACACCATATATTTT.

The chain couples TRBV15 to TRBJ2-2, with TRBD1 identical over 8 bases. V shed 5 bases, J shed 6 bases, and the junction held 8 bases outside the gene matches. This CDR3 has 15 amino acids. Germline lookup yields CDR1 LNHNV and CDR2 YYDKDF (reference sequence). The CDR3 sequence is CATSRIQGVAGELFF. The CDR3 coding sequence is TGTGCCACCAGCCGTATACAGGGGGTAGCCGGGGAGCTGTTTTTT.

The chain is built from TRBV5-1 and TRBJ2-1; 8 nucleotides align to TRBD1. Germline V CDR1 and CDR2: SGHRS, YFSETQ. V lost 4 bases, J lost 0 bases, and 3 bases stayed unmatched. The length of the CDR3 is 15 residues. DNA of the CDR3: TGCGCCAGCAGCCCCGGACAGGGCTCCTACAATGAGCAGTTCTTC. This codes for CASSPGQGSYNEQFF.